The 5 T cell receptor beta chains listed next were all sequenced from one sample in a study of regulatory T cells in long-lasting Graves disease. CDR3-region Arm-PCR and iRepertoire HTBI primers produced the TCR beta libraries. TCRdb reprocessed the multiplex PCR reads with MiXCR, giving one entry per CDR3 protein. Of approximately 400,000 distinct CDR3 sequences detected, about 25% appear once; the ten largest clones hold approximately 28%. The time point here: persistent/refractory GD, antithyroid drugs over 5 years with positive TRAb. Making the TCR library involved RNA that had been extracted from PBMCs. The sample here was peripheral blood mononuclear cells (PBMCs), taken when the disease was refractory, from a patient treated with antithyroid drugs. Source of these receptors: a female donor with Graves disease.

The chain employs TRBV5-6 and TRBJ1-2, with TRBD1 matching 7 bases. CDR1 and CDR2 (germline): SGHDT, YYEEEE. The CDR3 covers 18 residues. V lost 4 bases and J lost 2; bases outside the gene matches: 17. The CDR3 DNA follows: TGTGCCAGCAGCGCCCCGGGACAGCCTGGGCCTGAGAACTATGGCTACACCTTC. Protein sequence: CASSAPGQPGPENYGYTF.

In DNA, the CDR3 is TGTGCCAGCAGCGTAGGGGCTAGCTTACCCTCCGAGCAGTACTTC. This sequence encodes CASSVGASLPSEQYF. The J gene is TRBJ2-7, the V gene TRBV9; TRBD2 is a possible D gene (5 bases). The V gene lost 0 bases and the J gene lost 6 bases, with 16 bases spanning the gap. CDR1 is SGDLS, CDR2 YYNGEE, per germline. The CDR3 contains 15 residues.

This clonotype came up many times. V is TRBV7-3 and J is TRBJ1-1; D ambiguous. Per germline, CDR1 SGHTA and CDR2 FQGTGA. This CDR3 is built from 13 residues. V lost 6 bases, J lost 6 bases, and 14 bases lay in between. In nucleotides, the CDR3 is TGTGCCAGCAGTCGGGCCGCTAAAGCTGAAGCTTTCTTT. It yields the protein CASSRAAKAEAFF.

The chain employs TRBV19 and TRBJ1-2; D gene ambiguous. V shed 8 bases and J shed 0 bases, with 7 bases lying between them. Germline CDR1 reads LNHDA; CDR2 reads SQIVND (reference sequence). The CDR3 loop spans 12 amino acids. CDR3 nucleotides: TGTGCCAGTCTAGAGACTAACTATGGCTACACCTTC. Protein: CASLETNYGYTF.

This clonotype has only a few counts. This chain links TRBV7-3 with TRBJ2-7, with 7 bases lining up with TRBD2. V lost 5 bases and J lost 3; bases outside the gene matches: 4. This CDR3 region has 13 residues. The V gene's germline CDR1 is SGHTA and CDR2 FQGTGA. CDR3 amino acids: CASSHGGSYEQYF. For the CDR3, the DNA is TGTGCCAGCAGCCATGGCGGGAGCTACGAGCAGTACTTC.